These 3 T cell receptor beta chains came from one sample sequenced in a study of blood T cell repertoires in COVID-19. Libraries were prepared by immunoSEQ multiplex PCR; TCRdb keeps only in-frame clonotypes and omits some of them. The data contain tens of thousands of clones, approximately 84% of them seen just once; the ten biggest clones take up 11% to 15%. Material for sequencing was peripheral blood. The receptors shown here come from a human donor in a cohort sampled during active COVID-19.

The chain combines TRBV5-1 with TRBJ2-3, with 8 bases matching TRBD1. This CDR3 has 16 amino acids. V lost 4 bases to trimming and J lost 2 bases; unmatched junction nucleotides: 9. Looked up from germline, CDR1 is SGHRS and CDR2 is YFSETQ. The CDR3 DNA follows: TGCGCCAGCAGCCGGGGTCAGGACAGGGTCACAGATACGCAGTATTTT. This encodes CASSRGQDRVTDTQYF.

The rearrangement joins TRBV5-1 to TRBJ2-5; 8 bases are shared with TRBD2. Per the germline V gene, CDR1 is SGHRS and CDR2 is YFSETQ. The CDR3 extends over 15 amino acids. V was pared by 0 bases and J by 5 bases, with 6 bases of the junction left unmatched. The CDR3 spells CASSLALSGSETQYF. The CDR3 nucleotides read TGCGCCAGCAGCTTGGCCTTAAGCGGGAGTGAGACCCAGTACTTC.

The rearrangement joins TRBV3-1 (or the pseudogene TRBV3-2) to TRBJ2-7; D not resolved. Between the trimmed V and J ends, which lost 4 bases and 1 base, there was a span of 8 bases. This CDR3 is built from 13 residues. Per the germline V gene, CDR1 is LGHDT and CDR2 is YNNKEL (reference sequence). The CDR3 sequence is CASSLGSSYEQYF. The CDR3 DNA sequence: TGTGCCAGCAGCCTGGGCAGTTCCTACGAGCAGTACTTC.